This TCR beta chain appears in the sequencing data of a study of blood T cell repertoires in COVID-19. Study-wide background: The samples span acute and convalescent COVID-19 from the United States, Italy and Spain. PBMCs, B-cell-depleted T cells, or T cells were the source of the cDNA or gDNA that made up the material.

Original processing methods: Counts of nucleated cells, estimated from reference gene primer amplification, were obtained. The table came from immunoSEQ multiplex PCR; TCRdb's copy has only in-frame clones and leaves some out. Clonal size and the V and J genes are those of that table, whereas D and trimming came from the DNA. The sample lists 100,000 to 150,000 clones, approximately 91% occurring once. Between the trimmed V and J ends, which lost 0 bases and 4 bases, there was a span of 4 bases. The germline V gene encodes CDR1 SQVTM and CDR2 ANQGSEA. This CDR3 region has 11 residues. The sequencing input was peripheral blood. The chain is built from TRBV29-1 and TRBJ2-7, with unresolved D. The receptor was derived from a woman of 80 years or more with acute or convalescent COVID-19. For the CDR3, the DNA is TGCAGCGTTGAAGACAGATACGAGCAGTACTTC. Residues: CSVEDRYEQYF.